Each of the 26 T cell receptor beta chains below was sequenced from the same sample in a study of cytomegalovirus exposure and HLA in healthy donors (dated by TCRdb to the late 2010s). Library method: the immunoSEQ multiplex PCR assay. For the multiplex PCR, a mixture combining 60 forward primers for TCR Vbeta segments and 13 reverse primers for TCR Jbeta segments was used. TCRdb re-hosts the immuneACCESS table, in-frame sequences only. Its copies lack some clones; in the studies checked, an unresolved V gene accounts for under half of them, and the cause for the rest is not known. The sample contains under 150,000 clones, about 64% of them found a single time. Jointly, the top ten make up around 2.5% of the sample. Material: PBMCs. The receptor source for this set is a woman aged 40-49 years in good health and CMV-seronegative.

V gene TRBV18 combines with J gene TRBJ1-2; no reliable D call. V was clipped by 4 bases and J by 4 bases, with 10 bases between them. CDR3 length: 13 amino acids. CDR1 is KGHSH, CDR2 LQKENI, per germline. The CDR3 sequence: CASSLGGSYGYTF. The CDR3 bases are TGTGCCAGCTCACTTGGAGGTTCCTATGGCTACACCTTC.

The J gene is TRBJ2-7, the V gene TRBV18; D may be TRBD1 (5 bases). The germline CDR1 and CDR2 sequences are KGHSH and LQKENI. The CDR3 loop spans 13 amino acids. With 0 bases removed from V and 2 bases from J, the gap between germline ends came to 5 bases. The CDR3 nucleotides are TGTGCCAGCTCACCACCACAGGCCTACGAGCAGTACTTC. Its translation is CASSPPQAYEQYF.

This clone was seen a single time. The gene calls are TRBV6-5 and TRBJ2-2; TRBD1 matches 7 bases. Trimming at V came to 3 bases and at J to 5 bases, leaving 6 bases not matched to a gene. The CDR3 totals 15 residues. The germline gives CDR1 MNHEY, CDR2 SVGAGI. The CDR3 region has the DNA TGTGCCAGCAGTTATGGGACAGTGACAACCGGGGAGCTGTTTTTT. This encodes CASSYGTVTTGELFF.

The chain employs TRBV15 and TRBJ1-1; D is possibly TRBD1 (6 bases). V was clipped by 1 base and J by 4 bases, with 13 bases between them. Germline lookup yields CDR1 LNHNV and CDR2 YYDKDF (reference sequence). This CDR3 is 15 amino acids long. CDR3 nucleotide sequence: TGTGCCACCAGCAGAGGCCAGGGGATGGGCACTGAAGCTTTCTTT. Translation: CATSRGQGMGTEAFF. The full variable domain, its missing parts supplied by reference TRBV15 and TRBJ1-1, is DAMVIQNPRYQVTQFGKPVTLSCSQTLNHNVMYWYQQKSSQAPKLLFHYYDKDFNNEADTPDNFQSRRPNTSFCFLDIRSPGLGDTAMYLCATSRGQGMGTEAFFGQGTRLTVV.

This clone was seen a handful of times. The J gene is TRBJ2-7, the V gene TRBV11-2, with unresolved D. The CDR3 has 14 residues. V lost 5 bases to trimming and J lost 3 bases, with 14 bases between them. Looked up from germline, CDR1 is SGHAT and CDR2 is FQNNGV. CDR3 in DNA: TGTGCCAGCAGCCCCCTCCGTGGGCACTACGAGCAGTACTTC. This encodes CASSPLRGHYEQYF.

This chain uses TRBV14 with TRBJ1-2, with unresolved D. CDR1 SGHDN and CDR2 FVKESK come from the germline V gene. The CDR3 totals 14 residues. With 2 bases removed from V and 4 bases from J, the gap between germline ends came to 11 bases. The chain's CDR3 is CASSQWGALYGYTF. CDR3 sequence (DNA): TGTGCCAGCAGCCAATGGGGAGCTCTCTATGGCTACACCTTC.

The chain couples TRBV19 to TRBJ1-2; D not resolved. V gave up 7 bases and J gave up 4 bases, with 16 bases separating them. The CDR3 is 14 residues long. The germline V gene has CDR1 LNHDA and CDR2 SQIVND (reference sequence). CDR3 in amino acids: CASNGVGRTYGYTF. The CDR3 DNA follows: TGTGCCAGTAACGGGGTAGGACGGACCTATGGCTACACCTTC.

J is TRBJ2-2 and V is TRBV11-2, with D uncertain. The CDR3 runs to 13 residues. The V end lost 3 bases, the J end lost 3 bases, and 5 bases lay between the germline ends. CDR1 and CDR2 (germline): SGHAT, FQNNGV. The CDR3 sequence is CASSFQYTGELFF. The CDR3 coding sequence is TGTGCCAGCAGCTTTCAATACACCGGGGAGCTGTTTTTT.

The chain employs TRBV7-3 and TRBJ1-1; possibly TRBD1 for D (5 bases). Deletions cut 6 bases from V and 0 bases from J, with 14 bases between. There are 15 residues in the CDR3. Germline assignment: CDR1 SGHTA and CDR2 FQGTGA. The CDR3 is CASREPQEMNTEAFF. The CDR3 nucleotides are TGTGCCAGCAGGGAACCACAGGAGATGAACACTGAAGCTTTCTTT.

For the CDR3, the DNA is TGCGCCAGCAGCCAAGCGCTGGGGGCCCAGCGCGAGACCCAGTACTTC. It is translated as CASSQALGAQRETQYF. This rearrangement joins TRBV4-3 to TRBJ2-5, with D perhaps matching TRBD1 (6 bases). Germline V gives CDR1 LGHNA, CDR2 YSLEER. V was trimmed by 1 base and J by 5 bases, leaving 17 bases between them. This CDR3 has 16 amino acids.

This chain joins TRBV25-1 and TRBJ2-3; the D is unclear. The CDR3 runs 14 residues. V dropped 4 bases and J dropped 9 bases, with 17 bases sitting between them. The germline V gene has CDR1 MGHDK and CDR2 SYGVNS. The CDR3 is CASSVPSTPGTQYF. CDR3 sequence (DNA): TGTGCCAGCAGTGTACCCTCTACTCCCGGGACGCAGTATTTT.

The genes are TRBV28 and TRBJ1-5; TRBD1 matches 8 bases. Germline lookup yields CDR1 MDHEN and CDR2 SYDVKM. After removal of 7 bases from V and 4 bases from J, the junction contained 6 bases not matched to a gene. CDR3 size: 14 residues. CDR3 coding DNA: TGTGCCAGCACATGGACAGGGCCTAATCAGCCCCAGCATTTT. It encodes CASTWTGPNQPQHF.

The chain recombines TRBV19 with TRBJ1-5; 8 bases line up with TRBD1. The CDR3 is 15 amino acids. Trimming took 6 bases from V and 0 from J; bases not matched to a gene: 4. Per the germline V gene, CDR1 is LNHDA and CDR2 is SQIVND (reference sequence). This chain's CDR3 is CASSRQGTSNQPQHF. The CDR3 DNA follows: TGTGCCAGTAGCCGACAGGGGACTAGCAATCAGCCCCAGCATTTT.

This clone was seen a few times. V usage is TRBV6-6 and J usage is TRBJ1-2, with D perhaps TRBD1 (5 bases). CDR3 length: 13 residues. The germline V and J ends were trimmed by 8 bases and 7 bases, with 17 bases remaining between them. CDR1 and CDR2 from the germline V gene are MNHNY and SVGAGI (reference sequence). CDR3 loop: CASAVTTGTGYTF. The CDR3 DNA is TGTGCCAGCGCCGTTACTACAGGAACTGGCTACACCTTC.

In DNA, the CDR3 is TGTGCCAGCAGTTATGCGACAGGGGGCTACGAGCAGTACTTC. This codes for CASSYATGGYEQYF. The rearrangement links TRBV6-5 to TRBJ2-7, with TRBD1 identical over 9 bases. From germline, CDR1 is MNHEY and CDR2 SVGAGI. The junction had 3 bases not matched to a gene; V was cut back by 3 bases and J by 3 bases. The CDR3 runs 14 residues.

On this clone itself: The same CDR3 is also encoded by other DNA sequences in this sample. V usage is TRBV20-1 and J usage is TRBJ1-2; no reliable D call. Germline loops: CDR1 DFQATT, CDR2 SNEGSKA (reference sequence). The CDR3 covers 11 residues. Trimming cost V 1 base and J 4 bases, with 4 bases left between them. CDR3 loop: CSARVSYGYTF. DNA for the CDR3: TGCAGTGCTAGAGTCAGCTATGGCTACACCTTC.

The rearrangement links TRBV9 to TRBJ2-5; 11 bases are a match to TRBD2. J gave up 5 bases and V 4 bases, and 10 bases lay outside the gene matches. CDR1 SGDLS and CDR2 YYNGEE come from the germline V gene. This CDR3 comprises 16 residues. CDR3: CASSPQLAGGRETQYF. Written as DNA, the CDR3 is TGTGCCAGCAGCCCCCAGCTAGCGGGGGGCCGGGAGACCCAGTACTTC.

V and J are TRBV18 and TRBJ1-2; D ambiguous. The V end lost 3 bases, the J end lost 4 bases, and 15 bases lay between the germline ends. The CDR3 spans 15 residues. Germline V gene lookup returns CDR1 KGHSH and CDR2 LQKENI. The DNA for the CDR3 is TGTGCCAGCTCACCCCCGACGGCTCGACTCTATGGCTACACCTTC. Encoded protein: CASSPPTARLYGYTF.

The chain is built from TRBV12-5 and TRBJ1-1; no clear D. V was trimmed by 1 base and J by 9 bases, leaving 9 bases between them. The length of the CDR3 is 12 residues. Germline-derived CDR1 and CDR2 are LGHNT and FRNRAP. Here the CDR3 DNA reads TGTGCTAGTGGTTTGGACGGGAGCCAAGCTTTCTTT. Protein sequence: CASGLDGSQAFF.

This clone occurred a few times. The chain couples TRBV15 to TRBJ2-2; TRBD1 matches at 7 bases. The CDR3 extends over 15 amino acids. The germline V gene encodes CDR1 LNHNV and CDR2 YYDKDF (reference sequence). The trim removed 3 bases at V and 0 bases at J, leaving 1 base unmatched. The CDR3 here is CATSSGQANTGELFF. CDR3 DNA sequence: TGTGCCACCAGCAGCGGACAGGCGAACACCGGGGAGCTGTTTTTT. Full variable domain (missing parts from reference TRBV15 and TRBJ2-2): DAMVIQNPRYQVTQFGKPVTLSCSQTLNHNVMYWYQQKSSQAPKLLFHYYDKDFNNEADTPDNFQSRRPNTSFCFLDIRSPGLGDTAMYLCATSSGQANTGELFFGEGSRLTVL.

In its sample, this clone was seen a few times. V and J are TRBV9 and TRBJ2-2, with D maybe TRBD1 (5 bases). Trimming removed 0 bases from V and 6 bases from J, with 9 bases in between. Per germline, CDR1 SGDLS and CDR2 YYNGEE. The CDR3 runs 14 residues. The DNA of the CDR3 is TGTGCCAGCAGCGTAGAGGGGTTCGCCGGGGAGCTGTTTTTT. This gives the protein CASSVEGFAGELFF. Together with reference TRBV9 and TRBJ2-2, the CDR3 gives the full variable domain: DSGVTQTPKHLITATGQRVTLRCSPRSGDLSVYWYQQSLDQGLQFLIQYYNGEERAKGNILERFSAQQFPDLHSELNLSSLELGDSALYFCASSVEGFAGELFFGEGSRLTVL.

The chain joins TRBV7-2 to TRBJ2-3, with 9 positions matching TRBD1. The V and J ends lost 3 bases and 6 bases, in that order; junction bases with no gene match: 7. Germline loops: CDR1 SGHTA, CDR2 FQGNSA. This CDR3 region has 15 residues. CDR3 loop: CASSFRAGTGDTQYF. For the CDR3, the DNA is TGTGCCAGCAGCTTCCGAGCGGGGACAGGGGATACGCAGTATTTT.

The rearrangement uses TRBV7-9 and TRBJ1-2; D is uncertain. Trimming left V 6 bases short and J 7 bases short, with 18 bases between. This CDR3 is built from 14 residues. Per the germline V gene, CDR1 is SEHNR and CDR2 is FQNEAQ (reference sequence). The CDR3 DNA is TGTGCCAGCAGTCGTACGACTGTAGGGAGTGGCTACACCTTC. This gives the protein CASSRTTVGSGYTF.

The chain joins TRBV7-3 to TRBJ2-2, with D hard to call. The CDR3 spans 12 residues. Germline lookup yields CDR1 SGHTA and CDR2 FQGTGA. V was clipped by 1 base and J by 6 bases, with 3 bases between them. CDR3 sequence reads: CASSLRAGELFF. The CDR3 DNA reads TGTGCCAGCAGCTTAAGAGCCGGGGAGCTGTTTTTT. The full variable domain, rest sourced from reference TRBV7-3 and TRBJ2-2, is GAGVSQTPSNKVTEKGKYVELRCDPISGHTALYWYRQSLGQGPEFLIYFQGTGAADDSGLPNDRFFAVRPEGSVSTLKIQRTERGDSAVYLCASSLRAGELFFGEGSRLTVL.

The CDR3 DNA follows: TGTGCCAGCAGTGACTTCAGGAATACTGAAGCTTTCTTT. This gives the protein CASSDFRNTEAFF. V is TRBV6-1 and J is TRBJ1-1; D remains unclear. Germline V gene sequence: CDR1 MNHNS, CDR2 SASEGT. V lost 3 bases, J lost 5 bases, and 10 bases lay in between. The CDR3 spans 13 residues.

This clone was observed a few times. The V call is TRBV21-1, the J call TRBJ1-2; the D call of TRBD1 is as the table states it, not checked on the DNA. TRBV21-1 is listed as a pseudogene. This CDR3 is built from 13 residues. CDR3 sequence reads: CASKDRFRCGYTF. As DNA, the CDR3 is TGTGCCAGCAAAGACAGATTCCGGTGCGGCTACACCTTC.